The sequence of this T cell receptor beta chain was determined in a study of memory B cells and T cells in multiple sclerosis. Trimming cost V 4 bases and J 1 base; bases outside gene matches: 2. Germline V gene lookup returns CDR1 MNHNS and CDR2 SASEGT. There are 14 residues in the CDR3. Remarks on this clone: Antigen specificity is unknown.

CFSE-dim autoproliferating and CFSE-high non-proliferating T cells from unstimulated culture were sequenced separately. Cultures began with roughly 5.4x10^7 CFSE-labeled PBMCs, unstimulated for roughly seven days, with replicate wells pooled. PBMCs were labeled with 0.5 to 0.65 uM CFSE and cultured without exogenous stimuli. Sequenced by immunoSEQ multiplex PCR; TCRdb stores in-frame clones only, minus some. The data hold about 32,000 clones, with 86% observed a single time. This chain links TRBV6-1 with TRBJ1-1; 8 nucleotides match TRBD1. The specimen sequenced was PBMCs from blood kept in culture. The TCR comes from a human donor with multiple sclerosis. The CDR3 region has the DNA TGTGCCAGCAGTGGAGGGACAGGGAACACTGAAGCTTTCTTT. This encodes CASSGGTGNTEAFF.